This TCR beta chain was found in a study of blood T cells in healthy people across ages. Trimming pared 4 bases from V and 9 bases from J, leaving 10 bases between. This CDR3 has 12 amino acids. Germline assignment: CDR1 MDHEN and CDR2 SYDVKM. Using a J-beta primer mix together with a sample-barcoded 5' primer, a second PCR was run for roughly 6 to 11 cycles. TCRdb itself ran the 5' RACE reads through MiXCR, one entry per CDR3 protein. Of roughly 1,100,000 distinct CDR3 sequences listed, roughly a quarter are singletons. RNA extraction gave at least 5.5 micrograms of total RNA per sample. These data were also reused for a study on T cells of mothers and their children. That study adds: Three mothers and their six children, all healthy Caucasians, donated.

Sequenced sample: blood. The genes are TRBV28 and TRBJ2-4; no firm D call. The source is a girl aged 2 to 9 in good health. The CDR3 region is CASSSSSGIQYF. In DNA, the CDR3 is TGTGCCAGCAGTTCTTCCTCGGGCATTCAGTACTTC.